Listed here are 5 T cell receptor beta chains from one sample, sequenced in a study of blood T cell repertoires in COVID-19. Assay used: immunoSEQ multiplex PCR; TCRdb lists only in-frame clones, some missing. The sample records about 330,000 clones, 87% being singletons. The specimen was PBMCs or T cells enriched from blood (not recorded which). Receptor source: a woman aged 25 to 39 who had recovered from COVID-19.

The chain recombines TRBV5-1 with TRBJ1-1; a possible D gene is TRBD1 (5 bases). Between the trimmed V and J ends, which lost 0 bases and 8 bases, there was a span of 5 bases. Germline assignment: CDR1 SGHRS and CDR2 YFSETQ. The CDR3 has 11 residues. CDR3 protein: CASSLEGEAFF. The CDR3 bases are TGCGCCAGCAGCTTGGAGGGGGAAGCTTTCTTT.

This chain links TRBV10-1 with TRBJ2-1; D gene ambiguous. The CDR3 spans 15 residues. Trimming took off 10 bases at V and 1 base at J, with 17 bases between the two ends. Looked up from germline, CDR1 is WNHNN and CDR2 is SYGVQD (reference sequence). Here the CDR3 DNA reads TGCGCCATCCCCAAGTTGATACGGTCCTACAATGAGCAGTTCTTC. This encodes CAIPKLIRSYNEQFF.

The gene calls are TRBV9 and TRBJ1-1, with 10 nucleotides matching TRBD1. The CDR3 runs to 16 residues. Germline V CDR1 and CDR2: SGDLS, YYNGEE. Trimming cost V 4 bases and J 0 bases; bases outside gene matches: 6. The chain's CDR3 is CASSSGTGVLNTEAFF. The CDR3 nucleotides read TGTGCCAGCAGCTCCGGGACAGGGGTTCTGAACACTGAAGCTTTCTTT.

This clone showed up just once. The genes are TRBV7-2 and TRBJ2-7, with D possibly TRBD1 on 6 matching bases. Germline V gene sequence: CDR1 SGHTA, CDR2 FQGNSA. CDR3 length: 13 residues. The V end lost 7 bases, the J end lost 5 bases, and 15 bases lay between the germline ends. The CDR3 reads CASNPQGQDEQYF. CDR3 DNA sequence: TGTGCCAGCAACCCCCAGGGGCAAGACGAGCAGTACTTC.

The chain is built from TRBV5-4 and TRBJ2-7; 8 bases are a match to TRBD1. This CDR3 is 14 amino acids long. Looked up from germline, CDR1 is SGHNT and CDR2 is YYREEE (reference sequence). With 4 bases clipped from V and 4 bases from J, the junction kept 7 bases outside the gene matches. CDR3: CASSEWDRTYEQYF. Written as DNA, the CDR3 is TGTGCCAGCAGCGAGTGGGACAGGACTTACGAGCAGTACTTC.